In its sample, the clone carrying this T cell receptor (beta chain) was seen a few times. Its matching antigen is unknown. The sample comes from a study of T cell repertoires in cytomegalovirus infection. One entry per CDR3 protein, called by TCRdb with MiXCR from the reads. The sample contains about 130,000 distinct CDR3 sequences, 32% of which appear only once. CDR1 is LNHDA and CDR2 is SQIVND in the germline V gene (reference sequence). The CDR3 has 13 residues. Deletions cut 6 bases from V and 1 base from J, with 9 bases between. The specimen was CD8+ T cells from cultured PBMCs, collected from culture after CMV antigen stimulation. The rearrangement joins TRBV19 to TRBJ1-1; D is ambiguous. The sequence came from a human donor in good health (CMV status not recorded). Some clones in this sample may be carry-over from other donors' samples. In DNA, the CDR3 is TGTGCCAGTAGCCACTCAGAGAACACTGAAGCTTTCTTT. It codes for CASSHSENTEAFF.